These T cell receptor beta chains were read from a single sample in a study of T cells in localized non-small cell lung cancer. Method: immunoSEQ multiplex PCR; TCRdb's copy keeps in-frame clones and lacks some. Of about 30,000 clones listed, about 91% are singletons. The source material was PBMCs, sampled before any cancer treatment. Source of these receptors: a man aged 40-75 years with stage II lung adenocarcinoma. The CDR3 runs from the conserved cysteine through the conserved F or W. The D gene is left open where the match is weak. A clone size is listed for some rows: how often the clone was seen (once, few, many), or a class if it is expanded.

D: -
J: TRBJ2-5
V: TRBV11-2
size: -
DNA: TGTGCCAGCAGCTTCTTGGAGGTGGAGCAGTACTTC
CDR3: CASSFLEVEQYF

D: TRBD2
J: TRBJ2-1
V: TRBV10-1
size: once
DNA: TGCGCCAGCAGTGAGTTTCAGGGACTAGCGGGAGGGAAGGCCTACAATGAGCAGTTCTTC
CDR3: CASSEFQGLAGGKAYNEQFF

D: TRBD2
J: TRBJ2-2
V: TRBV7-2
size: few
DNA: TGTGCCAGCAGCTCCCAGACTAGCGGGAGGGCCAGCGGGGAGCTGTTTTTT
CDR3: CASSSQTSGRASGELFF

D: -
J: TRBJ2-3
V: TRBV11-2
size: -
DNA: TGTGCCAGCAGCTCCTTGATCAATACGCAGTATTTT
CDR3: CASSSLINTQYF

D: TRBD1
J: TRBJ2-7
V: TRBV4-2
size: -
DNA: TGTGCCAGCAGCCAAGCTTTTCCGGACAGGTCCTACGAGCAGTACTTC
CDR3: CASSQAFPDRSYEQYF

D: TRBD2
J: TRBJ2-4
V: TRBV6-4
size: -
DNA: TGTGCCAGCAGCGCCCCGGGACTAGCGGAGGGGGGCGCCAAAAACATTCAGTACTTC
CDR3: CASSAPGLAEGGAKNIQYF

D: TRBD2
J: TRBJ2-5
V: TRBV29-1
size: -
DNA: TGCAGCGTTGAGTTAATAGCGGGAATCTCGAAGACCCAGTACTTC
CDR3: CSVELIAGISKTQYF

D: TRBD1
J: TRBJ1-5
V: TRBV28
size: once
DNA: TGTGCCAGCAAGGTCAGGGGGTTCTATAGCAATCAGCCCCAGCATTTT
CDR3: CASKVRGFYSNQPQHF

D: -
J: TRBJ2-1
V: TRBV6-6
size: -
DNA: TGTGCCAGCAGCGCTGGGGACACCAGCCAGTTCTTC
CDR3: CASSAGDTSQFF

D: TRBD1
J: TRBJ2-7
V: TRBV25-1
size: -
DNA: TGTGCCAGCAGTGAAGAGACAGGGTCGACCTACGAGCAGTACTTC
CDR3: CASSEETGSTYEQYF

D: -
J: TRBJ2-1
V: TRBV9
size: -
DNA: TGTGCCAGCAGCGTAGATCTAGCCTACAATGAGCAGTTCTTC
CDR3: CASSVDLAYNEQFF

D: -
J: TRBJ1-5
V: TRBV5-1
size: -
DNA: TGCGCCAGCAGCTTGGGGGGTAGGAATCAGCCCCAGCATTTT
CDR3: CASSLGGRNQPQHF

D: -
J: TRBJ2-3
V: TRBV7-2
size: -
DNA: TGTGCCAGCAGCCCCAGATCCGGCACAGATACGCAGTATTTT
CDR3: CASSPRSGTDTQYF

D: TRBD1
J: TRBJ2-3
V: TRBV10-3
size: -
DNA: TGTGCCACACAGGGGTCGAGTGATACGCAGTATTTT
CDR3: CATQGSSDTQYF

D: -
J: TRBJ1-5
V: TRBV27
size: -
DNA: TGTGCCAGCAGTCCCGACACGGGTGATCAGCCCCAGCATTTT
CDR3: CASSPDTGDQPQHF

D: -
J: TRBJ2-1
V: TRBV7-2
size: -
DNA: TGTGCCAGCAGCATGGGACTCCGCGGCACCTACAATGAGCAGTTCTTC
CDR3: CASSMGLRGTYNEQFF